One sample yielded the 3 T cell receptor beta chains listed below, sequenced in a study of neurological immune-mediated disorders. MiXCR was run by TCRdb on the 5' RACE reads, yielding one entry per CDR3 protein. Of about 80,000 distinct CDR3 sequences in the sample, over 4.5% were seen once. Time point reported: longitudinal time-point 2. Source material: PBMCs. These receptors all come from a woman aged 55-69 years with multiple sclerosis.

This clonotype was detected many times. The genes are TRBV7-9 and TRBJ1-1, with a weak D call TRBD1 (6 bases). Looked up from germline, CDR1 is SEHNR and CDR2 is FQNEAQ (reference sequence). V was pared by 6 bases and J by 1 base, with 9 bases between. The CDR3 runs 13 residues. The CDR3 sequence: CASSRTANTEAFF. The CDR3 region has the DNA TGTGCCAGCAGTCGGACAGCGAACACTGAAGCTTTCTTT.

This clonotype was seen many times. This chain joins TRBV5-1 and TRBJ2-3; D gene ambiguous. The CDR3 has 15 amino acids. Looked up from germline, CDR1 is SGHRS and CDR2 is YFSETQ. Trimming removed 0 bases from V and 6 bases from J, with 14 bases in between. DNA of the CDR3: TGCGCCAGCAGCTTGGTTAGGGATATCGGGGATACGCAGTATTTT. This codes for CASSLVRDIGDTQYF.

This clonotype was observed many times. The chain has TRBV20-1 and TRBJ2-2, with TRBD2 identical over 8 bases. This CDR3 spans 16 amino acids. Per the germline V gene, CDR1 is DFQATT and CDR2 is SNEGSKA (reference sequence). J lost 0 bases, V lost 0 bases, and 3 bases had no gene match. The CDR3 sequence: CSARDGAGANTGELFF. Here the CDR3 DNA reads TGCAGTGCTAGAGATGGAGCGGGGGCGAACACCGGGGAGCTGTTTTTT.